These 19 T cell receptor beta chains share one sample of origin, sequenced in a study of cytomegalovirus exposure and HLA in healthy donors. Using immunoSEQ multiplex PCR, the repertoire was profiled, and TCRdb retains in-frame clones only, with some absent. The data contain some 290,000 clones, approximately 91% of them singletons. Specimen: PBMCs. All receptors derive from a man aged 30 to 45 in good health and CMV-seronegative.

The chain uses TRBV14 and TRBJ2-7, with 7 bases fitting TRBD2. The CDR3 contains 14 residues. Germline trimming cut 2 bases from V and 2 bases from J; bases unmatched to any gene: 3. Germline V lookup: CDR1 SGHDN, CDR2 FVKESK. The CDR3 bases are TGTGCCAGCAGCCAATCGCGGGGGACCTACGAGCAGTACTTC. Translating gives CASSQSRGTYEQYF.

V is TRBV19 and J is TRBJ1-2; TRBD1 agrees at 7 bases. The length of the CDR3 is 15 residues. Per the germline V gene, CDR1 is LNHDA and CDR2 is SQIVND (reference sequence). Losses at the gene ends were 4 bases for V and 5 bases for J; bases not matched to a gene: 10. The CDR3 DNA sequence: TGTGCCAGTAGTAATGCGTTAGGGGGCTTGTATGGCTACACCTTC. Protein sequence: CASSNALGGLYGYTF.

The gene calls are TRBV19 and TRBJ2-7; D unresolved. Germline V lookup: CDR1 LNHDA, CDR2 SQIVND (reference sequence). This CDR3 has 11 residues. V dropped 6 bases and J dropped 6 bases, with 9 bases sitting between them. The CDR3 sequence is CASSANFEQYF. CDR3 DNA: TGTGCCAGTAGCGCTAATTTCGAGCAGTACTTC.

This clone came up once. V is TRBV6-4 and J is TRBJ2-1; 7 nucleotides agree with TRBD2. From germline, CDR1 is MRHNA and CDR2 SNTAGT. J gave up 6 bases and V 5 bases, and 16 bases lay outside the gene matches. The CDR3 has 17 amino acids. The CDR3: CASSPASSGSFLNEQFF. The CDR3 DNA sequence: TGTGCCAGCAGTCCGGCGTCTAGCGGTTCATTCCTCAATGAGCAGTTCTTC.

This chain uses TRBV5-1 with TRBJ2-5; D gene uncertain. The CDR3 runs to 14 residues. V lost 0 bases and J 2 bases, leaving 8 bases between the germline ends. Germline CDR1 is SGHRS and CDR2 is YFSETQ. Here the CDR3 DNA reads TGCGCCAGCAGCTTGGCCGTCCAGCAAGAGACCCAGTACTTC. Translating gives CASSLAVQQETQYF.

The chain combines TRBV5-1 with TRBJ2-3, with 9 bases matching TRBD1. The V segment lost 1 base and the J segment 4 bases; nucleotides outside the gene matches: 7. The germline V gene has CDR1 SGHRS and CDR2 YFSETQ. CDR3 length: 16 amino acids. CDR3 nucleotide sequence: TGCGCCAGCAGCTTGATTTCGGGACAGGGAGCAGATACGCAGTATTTT. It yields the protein CASSLISGQGADTQYF.

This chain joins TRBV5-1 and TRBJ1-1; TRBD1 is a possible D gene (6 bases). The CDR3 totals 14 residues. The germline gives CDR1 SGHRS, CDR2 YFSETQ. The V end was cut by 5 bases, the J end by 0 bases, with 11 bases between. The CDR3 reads CASRAGDMNTEAFF. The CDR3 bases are TGCGCCAGCAGAGCAGGGGATATGAACACTGAAGCTTTCTTT.

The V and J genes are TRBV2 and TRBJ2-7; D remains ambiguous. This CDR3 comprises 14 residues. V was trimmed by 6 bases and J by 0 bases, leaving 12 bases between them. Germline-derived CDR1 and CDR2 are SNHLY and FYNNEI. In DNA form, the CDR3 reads TGTGCCAGCAGCCGACACCTATCCTCCTACGAGCAGTACTTC. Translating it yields CASSRHLSSYEQYF.

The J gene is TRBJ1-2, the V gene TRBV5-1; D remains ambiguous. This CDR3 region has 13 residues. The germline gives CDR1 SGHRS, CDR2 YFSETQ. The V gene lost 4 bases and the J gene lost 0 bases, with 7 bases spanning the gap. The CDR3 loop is CASSLTTNYGYTF. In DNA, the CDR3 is TGCGCCAGCAGCCTGACAACTAACTATGGCTACACCTTC.

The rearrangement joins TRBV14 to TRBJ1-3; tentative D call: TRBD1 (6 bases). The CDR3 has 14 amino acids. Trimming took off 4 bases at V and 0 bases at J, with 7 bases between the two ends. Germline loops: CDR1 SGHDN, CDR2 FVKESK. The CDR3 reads CASSPRGSGNTIYF. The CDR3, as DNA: TGTGCCAGCAGCCCCAGGGGCTCTGGAAACACCATATATTTT.

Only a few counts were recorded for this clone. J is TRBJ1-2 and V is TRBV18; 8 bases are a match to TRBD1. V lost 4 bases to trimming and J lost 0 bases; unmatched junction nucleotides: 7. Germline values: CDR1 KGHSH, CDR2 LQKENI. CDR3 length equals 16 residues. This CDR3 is CASSRLDRGSNYGYTF. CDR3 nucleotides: TGTGCCAGCTCACGACTCGACAGGGGATCTAACTATGGCTACACCTTC.

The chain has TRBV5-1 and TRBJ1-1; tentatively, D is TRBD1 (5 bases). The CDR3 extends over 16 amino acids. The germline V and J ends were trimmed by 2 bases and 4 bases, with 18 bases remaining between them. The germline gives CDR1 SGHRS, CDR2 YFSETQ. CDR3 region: CASSFWVGAGGTEAFF. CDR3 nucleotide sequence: TGCGCCAGCAGCTTCTGGGTCGGGGCCGGGGGCACTGAAGCTTTCTTT. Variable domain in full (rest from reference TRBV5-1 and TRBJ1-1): KAGVTQTPRYLIKTRGQQVTLSCSPISGHRSVSWYQQTPGQGLQFLFEYFSETQRNKGNFPGRFSGRQFSNSRSEMNVSTLELGDSALYLCASSFWVGAGGTEAFFGQGTRLTVV.

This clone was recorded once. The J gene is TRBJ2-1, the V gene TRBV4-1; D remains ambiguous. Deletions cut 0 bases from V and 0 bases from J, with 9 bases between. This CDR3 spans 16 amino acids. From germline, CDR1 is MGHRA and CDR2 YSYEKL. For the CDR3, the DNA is TGCGCCAGCAGCCAAGATCGAGCGAGCTCCTACAATGAGCAGTTCTTC. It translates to CASSQDRASSYNEQFF.

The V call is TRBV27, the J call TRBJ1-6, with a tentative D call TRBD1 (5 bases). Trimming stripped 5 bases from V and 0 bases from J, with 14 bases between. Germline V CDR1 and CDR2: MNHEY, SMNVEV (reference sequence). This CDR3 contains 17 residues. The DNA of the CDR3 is TGTGCCAGCAGTCAGTCGCGGGGGAGCTCCTATAATTCACCCCTCCACTTT. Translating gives CASSQSRGSSYNSPLHF.

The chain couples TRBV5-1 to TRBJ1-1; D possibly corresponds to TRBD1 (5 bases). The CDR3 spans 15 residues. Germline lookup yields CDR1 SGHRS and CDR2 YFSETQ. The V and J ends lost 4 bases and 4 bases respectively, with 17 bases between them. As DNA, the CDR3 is TGCGCCAGCAGCGGAAAACTGACCGGGGGCACTGAAGCTTTCTTT. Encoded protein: CASSGKLTGGTEAFF.

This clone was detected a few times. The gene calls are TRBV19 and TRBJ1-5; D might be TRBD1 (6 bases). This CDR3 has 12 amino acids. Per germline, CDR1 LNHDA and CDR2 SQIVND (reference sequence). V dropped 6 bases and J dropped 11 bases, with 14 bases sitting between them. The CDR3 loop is CASSRGLIAQHF. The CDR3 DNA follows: TGTGCCAGTAGCAGGGGTCTCATAGCCCAGCATTTT.

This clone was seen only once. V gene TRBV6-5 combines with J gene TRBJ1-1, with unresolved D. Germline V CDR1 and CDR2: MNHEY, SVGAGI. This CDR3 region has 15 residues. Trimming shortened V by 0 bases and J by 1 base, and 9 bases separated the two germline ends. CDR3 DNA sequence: TGTGCCAGCAGTTACTCGGTCAGGCCGAACACTGAAGCTTTCTTT. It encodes CASSYSVRPNTEAFF.

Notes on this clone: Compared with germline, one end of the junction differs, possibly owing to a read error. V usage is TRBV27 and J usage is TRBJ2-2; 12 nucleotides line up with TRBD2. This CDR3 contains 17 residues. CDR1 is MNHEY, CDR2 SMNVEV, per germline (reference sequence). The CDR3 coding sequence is TGTGCCAGCAGTTTAGTAGGACTAGCGGGAACCACCCGGGAGCTGTTTTTT. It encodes CASSLVGLAGTTRELFF.

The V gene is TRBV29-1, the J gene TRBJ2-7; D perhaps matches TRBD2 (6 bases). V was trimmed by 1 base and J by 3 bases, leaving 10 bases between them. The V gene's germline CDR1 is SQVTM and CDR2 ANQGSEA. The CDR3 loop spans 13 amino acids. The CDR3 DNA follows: TGCAGCGTTGAAGGGGGGGATAACTACGAGCAGTACTTC. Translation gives CSVEGGDNYEQYF.